The sequence of this T cell receptor (beta chain) was determined in a study of T cell responses to AZD1222 COVID-19 vaccine. Overall study: Pooling covered second doses at about 4 or about 12 weeks.

To note about this clone: Its specificity is not known.

The CDR3 is 14 amino acids. Trimming stripped 5 bases from V and 0 bases from J, with 9 bases between. Germline V gives CDR1 SGHRS, CDR2 YFSETQ. Data came from immunoSEQ multiplex PCR; TCRdb stores just in-frame clones and leaves some out. Of 150,000 to 200,000 clones listed, roughly 93% are singletons. Study outcomes and limitations: Among the donors, most were white British and more were female, and clonal diversity was possibly underestimated. It was only after the peak T cell response that any repertoires were sampled.

The gene calls are TRBV5-1 and TRBJ2-4; D may be TRBD2 (5 bases). This clonotype was sampled from an adult in good health. This material consisted of peripheral blood, taken on day 0 of AZD1222 vaccination. Here the CDR3 DNA reads TGCGCCAGCAGTGAGGCGGGAGCCAAAAACATTCAGTACTTC. Amino acids: CASSEAGAKNIQYF.